This T cell receptor (beta chain) appears in the sequencing data of a study of T cell responses to AZD1222 COVID-19 vaccine. Looking at the study overall: Second-dose intervals of approximately 4 or approximately 12 weeks were pooled.

Of note for this clone: Its antigen is still unknown.

The germline gives CDR1 MDHEN, CDR2 SYDVKM. Trimming took 6 bases from V and 3 from J, leaving 5 bases between them. The CDR3 totals 12 residues. The data were produced by immunoSEQ multiplex PCR, yet TCRdb's version contains in-frame clones alone and is incomplete. The table shows about 100,000 clones, with over 90% occurring only once. The study, taken as a whole, reports: After the peak T cell response, and only then, were repertoires sampled.

The TCR originated in an adult in good health. The chain has TRBV28 and TRBJ1-4; D unresolved. Sequences were derived from peripheral blood, sampled on day 0 of AZD1222 vaccination. CDR3: CASSQPNEKLFF. In DNA, the CDR3 is TGTGCCAGCAGCCAACCTAATGAAAAACTGTTTTTT.